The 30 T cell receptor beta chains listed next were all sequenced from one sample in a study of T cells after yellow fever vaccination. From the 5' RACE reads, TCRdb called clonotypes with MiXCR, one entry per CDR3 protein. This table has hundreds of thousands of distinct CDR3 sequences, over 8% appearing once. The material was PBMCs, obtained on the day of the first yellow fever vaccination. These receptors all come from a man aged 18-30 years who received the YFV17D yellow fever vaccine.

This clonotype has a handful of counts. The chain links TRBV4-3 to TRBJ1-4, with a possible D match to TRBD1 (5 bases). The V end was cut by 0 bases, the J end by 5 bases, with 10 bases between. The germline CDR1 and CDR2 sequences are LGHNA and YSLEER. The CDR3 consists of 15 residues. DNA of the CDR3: TGCGCCAGCAGCCAAGATGGGACGGGGAATGAAAAACTGTTTTTT. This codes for CASSQDGTGNEKLFF.

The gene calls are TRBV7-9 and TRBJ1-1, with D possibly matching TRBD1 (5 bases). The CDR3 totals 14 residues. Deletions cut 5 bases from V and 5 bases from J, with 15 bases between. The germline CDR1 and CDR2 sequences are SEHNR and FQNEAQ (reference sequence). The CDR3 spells CASSTPGRGTEAFF. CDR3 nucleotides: TGTGCCAGCAGCACCCCCGGCCGGGGGACTGAAGCTTTCTTT.

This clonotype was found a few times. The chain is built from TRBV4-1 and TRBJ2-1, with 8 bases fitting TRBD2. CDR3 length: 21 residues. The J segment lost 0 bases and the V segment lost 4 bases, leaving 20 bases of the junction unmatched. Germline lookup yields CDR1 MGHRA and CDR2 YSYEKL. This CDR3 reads CASSRFLSAGEPLSSYNEQFF. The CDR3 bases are TGCGCCAGCAGCCGGTTTCTCTCAGCGGGGGAGCCCCTTAGCTCCTACAATGAGCAGTTCTTC.

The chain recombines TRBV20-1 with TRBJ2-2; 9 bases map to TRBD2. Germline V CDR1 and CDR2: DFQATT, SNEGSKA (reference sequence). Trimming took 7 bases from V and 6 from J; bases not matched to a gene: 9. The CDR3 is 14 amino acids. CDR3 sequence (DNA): TGCAGTGTACGGCGGGGGGGCCTCTCCGGGGAGCTGTTTTTT. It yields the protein CSVRRGGLSGELFF.

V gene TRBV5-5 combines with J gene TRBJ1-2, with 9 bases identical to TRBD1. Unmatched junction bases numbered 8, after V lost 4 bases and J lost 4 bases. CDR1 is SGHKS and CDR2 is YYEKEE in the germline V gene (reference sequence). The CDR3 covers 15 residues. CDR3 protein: CASSMGQGLGYGYTF. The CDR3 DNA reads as TGTGCCAGCAGCATGGGACAGGGCTTAGGCTATGGCTACACCTTC. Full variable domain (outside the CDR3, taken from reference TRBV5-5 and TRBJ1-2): DAGVTQSPTHLIKTRGQQVTLRCSPISGHKSVSWYQQVLGQGPQFIFQYYEKEERGRGNFPDRFSARQFPNYSSELNVNALLLGDSALYLCASSMGQGLGYGYTFGSGTRLTVV.

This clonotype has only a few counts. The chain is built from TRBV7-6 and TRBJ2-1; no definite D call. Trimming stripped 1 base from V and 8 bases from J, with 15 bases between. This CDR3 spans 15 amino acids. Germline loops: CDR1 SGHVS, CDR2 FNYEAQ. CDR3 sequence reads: CASSLGPMVVYEQFF. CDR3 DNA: TGTGCCAGCAGCTTAGGCCCAATGGTGGTATATGAGCAGTTCTTC.

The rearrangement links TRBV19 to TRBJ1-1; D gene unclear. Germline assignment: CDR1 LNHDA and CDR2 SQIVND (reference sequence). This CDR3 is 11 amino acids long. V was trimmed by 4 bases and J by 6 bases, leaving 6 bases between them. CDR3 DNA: TGTGCCAGTAGTAATCGGGCTGAAGCTTTCTTT. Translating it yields CASSNRAEAFF.

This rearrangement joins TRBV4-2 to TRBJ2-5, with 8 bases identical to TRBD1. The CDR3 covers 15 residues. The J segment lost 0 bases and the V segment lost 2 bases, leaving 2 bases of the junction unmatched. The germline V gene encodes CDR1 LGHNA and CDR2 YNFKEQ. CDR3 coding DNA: TGTGCCAGCAGCCAACCACAGGGGGACCAAGAGACCCAGTACTTC. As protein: CASSQPQGDQETQYF.

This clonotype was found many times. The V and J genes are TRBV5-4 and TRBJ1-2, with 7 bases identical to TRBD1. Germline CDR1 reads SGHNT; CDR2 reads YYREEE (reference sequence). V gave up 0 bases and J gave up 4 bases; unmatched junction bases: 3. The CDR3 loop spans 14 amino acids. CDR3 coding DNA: TGTGCCAGCAGCTTGGTGACAGGGAGCTATGGCTACACCTTC. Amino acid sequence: CASSLVTGSYGYTF.

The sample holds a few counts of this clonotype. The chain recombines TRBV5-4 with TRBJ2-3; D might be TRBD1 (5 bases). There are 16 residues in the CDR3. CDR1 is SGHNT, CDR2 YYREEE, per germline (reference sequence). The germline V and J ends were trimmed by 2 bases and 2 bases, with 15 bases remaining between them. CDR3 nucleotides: TGTGCCAGCAGCTTAGGCGACAGTGGTCTCACAGATACGCAGTATTTT. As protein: CASSLGDSGLTDTQYF.

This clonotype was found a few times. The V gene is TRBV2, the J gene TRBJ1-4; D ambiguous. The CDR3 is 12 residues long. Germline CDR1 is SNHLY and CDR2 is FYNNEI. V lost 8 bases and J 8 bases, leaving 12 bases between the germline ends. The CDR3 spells CASRSDGEKLFF. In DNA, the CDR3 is TGTGCCAGCCGATCGGACGGGGAAAAACTGTTTTTT.

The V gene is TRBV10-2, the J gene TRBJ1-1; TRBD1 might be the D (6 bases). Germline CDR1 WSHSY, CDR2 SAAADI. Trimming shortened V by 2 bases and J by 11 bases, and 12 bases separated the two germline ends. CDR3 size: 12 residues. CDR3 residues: CASSEADSGAFF. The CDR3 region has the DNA TGCGCCAGCAGTGAGGCGGACAGTGGGGCTTTCTTT.

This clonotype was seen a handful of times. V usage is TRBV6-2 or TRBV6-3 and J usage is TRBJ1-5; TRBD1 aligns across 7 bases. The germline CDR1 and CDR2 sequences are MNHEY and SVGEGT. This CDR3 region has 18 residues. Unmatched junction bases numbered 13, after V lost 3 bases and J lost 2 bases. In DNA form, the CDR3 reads TGTGCCAGCAGTTATGGGACAGCCTGGGAGGGTCGCAATCAGCCCCAGCATTTT. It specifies CASSYGTAWEGRNQPQHF.

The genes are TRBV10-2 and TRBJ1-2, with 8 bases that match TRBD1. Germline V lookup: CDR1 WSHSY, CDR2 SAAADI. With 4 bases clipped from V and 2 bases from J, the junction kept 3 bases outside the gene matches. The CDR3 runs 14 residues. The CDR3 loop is CASSGDRPNYGYTF. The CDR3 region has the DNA TGCGCCAGCAGTGGGGACAGGCCAAACTATGGCTACACCTTC.

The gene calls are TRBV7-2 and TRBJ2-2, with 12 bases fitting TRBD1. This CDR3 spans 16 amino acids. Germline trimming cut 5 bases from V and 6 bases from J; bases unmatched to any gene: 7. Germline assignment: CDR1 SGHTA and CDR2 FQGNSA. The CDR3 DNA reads TGTGCCAGCAGCCCATCCGGGGACAGGGGGCCCGGGGAGCTGTTTTTT. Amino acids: CASSPSGDRGPGELFF.

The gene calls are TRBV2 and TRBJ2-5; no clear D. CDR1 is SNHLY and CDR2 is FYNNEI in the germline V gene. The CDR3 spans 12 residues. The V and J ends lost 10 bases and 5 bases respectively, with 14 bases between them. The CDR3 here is CATTSSGETQYF. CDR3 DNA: TGTGCCACTACCTCCTCTGGTGAGACCCAGTACTTC. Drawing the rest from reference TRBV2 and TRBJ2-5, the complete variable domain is EPEVTQTPSHQVTQMGQEVILRCVPISNHLYFYWYRQILGQKVEFLVSFYNNEISEKSEIFDDQFSVERPDGSNFTLKIRSTKLEDSAMYFCATTSSGETQYFGPGTRLLVL.

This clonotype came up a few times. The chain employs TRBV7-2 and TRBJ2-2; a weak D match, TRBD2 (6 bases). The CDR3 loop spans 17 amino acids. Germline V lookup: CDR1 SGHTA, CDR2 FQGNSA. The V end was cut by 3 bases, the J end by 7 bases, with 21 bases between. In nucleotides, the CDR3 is TGTGCCAGCAGCTTCACGACTAGTGGCGTTAAGTTCGGGGAGCTGTTTTTT. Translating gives CASSFTTSGVKFGELFF.

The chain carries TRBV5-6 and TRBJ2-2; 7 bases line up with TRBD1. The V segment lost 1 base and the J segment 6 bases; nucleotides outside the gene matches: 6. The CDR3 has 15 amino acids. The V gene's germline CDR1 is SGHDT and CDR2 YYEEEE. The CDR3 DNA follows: TGTGCCAGCAGCTTGCCCAGGGGGATCCCCGGGGAGCTGTTTTTT. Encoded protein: CASSLPRGIPGELFF.

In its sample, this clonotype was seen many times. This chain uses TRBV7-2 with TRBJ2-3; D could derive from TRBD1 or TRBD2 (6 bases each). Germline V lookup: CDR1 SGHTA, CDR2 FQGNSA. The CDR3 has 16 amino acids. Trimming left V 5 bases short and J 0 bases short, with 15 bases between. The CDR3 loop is CASSPRRGRSTDTQYF. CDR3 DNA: TGTGCCAGCAGCCCCCGCCGGGGGCGGAGCACAGATACGCAGTATTTT.

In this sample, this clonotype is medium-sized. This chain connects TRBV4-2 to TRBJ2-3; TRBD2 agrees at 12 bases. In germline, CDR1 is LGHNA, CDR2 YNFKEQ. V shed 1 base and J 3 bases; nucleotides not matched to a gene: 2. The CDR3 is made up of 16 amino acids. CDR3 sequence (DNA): TGTGCCAGCAGCCAAGCACTAGCGGGGGGTACAGATACGCAGTATTTT. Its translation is CASSQALAGGTDTQYF.

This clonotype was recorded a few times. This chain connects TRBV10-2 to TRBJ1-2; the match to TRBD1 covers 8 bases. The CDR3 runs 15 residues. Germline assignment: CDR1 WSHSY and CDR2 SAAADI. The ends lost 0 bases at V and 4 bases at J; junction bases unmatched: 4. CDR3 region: CASSESQGAGYGYTF. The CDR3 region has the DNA TGCGCCAGCAGTGAGTCCCAGGGGGCCGGCTATGGCTACACCTTC.

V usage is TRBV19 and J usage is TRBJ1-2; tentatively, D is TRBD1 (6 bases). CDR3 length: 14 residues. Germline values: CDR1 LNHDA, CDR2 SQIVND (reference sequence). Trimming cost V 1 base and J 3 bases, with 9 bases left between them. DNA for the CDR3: TGTGCCAGTAGTATAGGGGGGCGCGACTATGGCTACACCTTC. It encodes CASSIGGRDYGYTF.

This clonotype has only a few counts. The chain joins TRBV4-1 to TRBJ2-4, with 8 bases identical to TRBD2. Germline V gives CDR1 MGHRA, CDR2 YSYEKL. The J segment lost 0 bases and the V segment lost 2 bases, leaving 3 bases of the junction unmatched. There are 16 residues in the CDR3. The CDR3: CASSQIAGLAKNIQYF. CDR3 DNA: TGCGCCAGCAGCCAAATAGCGGGGCTAGCCAAAAACATTCAGTACTTC.

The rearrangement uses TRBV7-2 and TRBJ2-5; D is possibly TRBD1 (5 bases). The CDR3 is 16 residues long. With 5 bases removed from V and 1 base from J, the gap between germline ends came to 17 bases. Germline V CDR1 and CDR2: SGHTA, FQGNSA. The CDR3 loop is CASSRVALGAQETQYF. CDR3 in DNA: TGTGCCAGCAGCCGGGTCGCGTTAGGGGCCCAAGAGACCCAGTACTTC.

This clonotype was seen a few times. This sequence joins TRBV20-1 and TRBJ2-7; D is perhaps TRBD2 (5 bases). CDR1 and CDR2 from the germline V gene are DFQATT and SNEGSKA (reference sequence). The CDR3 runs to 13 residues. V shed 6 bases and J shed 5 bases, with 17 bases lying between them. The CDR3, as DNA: TGCAGTGCCCGCCGGACTCCCAAGGACGAGCAGTACGTC. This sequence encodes CSARRTPKDEQYV.

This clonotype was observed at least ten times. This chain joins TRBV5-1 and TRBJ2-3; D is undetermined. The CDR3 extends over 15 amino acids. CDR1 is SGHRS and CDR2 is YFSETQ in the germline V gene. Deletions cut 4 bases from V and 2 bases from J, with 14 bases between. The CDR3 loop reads CASSPSGGSTDTQYF. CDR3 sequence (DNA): TGCGCCAGCAGCCCATCGGGCGGTTCCACAGATACGCAGTATTTT.

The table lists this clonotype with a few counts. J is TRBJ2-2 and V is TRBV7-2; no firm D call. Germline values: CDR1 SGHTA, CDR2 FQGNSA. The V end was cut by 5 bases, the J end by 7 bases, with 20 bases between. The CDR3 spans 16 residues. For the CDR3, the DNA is TGTGCCAGCAGCGCTCGATTTACCCACCGGAACGGGGAGCTGTTTTTT. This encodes CASSARFTHRNGELFF.

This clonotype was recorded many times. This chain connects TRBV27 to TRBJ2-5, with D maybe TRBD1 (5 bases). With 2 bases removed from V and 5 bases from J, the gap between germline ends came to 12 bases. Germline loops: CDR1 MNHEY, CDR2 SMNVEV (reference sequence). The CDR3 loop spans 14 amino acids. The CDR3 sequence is CASSLSVGRETQYF. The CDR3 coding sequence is TGTGCCAGCAGTTTAAGCGTGGGGCGGGAGACCCAGTACTTC.

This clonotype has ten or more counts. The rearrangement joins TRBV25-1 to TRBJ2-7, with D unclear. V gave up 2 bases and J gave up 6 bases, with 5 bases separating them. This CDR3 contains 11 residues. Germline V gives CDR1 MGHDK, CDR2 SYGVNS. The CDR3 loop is CASSEPCEQYV. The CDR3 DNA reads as TGTGCCAGCAGTGAACCGTGCGAGCAGTACGTC.

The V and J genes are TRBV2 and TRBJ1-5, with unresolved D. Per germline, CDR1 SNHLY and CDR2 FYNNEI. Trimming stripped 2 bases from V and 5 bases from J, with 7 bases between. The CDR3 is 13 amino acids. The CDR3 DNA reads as TGTGCCAGCAGTGAAAGGCCGTATCAGCCCCAGCATTTT. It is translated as CASSERPYQPQHF.